The entry below gives a single TCR beta chain sequence along with its context. The antigen remains undetermined. A junction end diverges from the germline sequence, so it may reflect a read error. Tumor tissue was taken before any definitive surgery or chemotherapy was given. Profiled with immunoSEQ multiplex PCR; TCRdb holds only in-frame clones, not every one. The table includes 11,000 or so clones, around four fifths detected once. The sample originates from a study of high-grade serous ovarian cancer treatment subgroups. For the study at large: Each sample yielded on average about 7,000 unique TCR beta rearrangements from some 15,000 reads.

Points from the study as a whole: Different patients shared almost no repertoire; same-patient tumors shared about 0.11 to 0.85. Clonal relatedness tracked neoantigen level, and by trend copy number and mutation load.

Germline CDR1 and CDR2: SSHAT and FNYEAQ (reference sequence). CDR3 length equals 14 residues. Material: tumor tissue. V is TRBV7-7 and J is TRBJ2-2; D remains unclear. The clonotype was recovered from a human donor with high-grade serous ovarian cancer. The chain's CDR3 is CASNPLLSSGELFF. CDR3 DNA: TGTGCTAGCAACCCGCTACTTAGTTCCGGGGAGCTGTTTTTT.